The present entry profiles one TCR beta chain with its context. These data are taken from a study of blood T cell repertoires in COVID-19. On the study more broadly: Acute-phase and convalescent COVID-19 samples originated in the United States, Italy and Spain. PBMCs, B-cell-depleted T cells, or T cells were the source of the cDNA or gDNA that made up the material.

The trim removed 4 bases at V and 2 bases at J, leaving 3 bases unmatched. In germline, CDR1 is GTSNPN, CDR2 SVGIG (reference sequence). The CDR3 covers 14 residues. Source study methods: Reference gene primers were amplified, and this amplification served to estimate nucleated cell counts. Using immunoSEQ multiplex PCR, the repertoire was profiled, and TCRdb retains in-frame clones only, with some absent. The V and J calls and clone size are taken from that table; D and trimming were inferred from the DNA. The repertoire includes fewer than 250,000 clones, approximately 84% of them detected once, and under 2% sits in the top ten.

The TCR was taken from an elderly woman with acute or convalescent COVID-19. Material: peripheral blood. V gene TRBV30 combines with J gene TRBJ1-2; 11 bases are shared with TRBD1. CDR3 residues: CAWTGTGGNYGYTF. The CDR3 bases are TGTGCCTGGACCGGGACAGGGGGAAACTATGGCTACACCTTC.